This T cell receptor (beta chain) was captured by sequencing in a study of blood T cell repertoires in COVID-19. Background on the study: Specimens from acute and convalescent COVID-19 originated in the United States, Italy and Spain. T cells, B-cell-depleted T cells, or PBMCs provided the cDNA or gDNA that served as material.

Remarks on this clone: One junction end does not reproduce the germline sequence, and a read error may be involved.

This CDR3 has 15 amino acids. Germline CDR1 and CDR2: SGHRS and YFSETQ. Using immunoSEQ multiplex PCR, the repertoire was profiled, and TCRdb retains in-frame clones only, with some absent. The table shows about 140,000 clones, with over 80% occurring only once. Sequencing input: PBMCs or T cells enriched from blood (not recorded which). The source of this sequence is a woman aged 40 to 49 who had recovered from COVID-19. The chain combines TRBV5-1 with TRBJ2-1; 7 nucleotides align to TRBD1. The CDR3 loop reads CASSVGTDAYNEQFF. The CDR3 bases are TGCGCCAGCAGCGTGGGGACAGACGCCTATAATGAGCAGTTCTTC.